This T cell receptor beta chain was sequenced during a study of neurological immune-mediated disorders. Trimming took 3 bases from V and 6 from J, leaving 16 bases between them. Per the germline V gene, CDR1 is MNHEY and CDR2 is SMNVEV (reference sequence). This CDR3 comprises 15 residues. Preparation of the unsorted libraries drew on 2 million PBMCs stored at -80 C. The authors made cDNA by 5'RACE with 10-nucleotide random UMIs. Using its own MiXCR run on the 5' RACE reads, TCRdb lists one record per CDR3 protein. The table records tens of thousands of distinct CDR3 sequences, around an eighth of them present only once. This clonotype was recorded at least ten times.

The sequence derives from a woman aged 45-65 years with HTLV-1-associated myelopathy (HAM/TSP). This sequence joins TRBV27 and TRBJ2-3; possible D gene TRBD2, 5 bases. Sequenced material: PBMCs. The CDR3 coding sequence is TGTGCCAGCAGTTTCGGGATGGTTGTGACGGATACGCAGTATTTT. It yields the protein CASSFGMVVTDTQYF.